A selection of T cell receptor beta chains follows, all from one sample in a study of T cell repertoires in cytomegalovirus infection. TCRdb fed the reads into MiXCR, producing one record per CDR3 protein. The table lists 150,000 to 200,000 distinct CDR3 sequences, roughly 27% of them singletons, with roughly 29% in the top ten. The sequenced material came from PBMCs. All receptors derive from a human donor in good health (CMV status not recorded). Some clones in this sample may be carry-over from other donors' samples. Both conserved end residues are part of each CDR3. The D gene is left open where the match is weak. Size tells how often a clone was seen (once, few, many) or the class of an expanded clone, and some rows leave it out.

J: TRBJ1-1; size: .; V: TRBV7-9; D: .; DNA: TGTGCCAGCAGCTCGAGGCTGGGGAAAAACACTGAAGCTTTCTTT; CDR3: CASSSRLGKNTEAFF
J: TRBJ2-2; size: .; V: TRBV5-1; D: .; DNA: TGCGCCAGCAGCCCCTACGGGGCAAACACCGGGGAGCTGTTTTTT; CDR3: CASSPYGANTGELFF
J: TRBJ2-3; size: .; V: TRBV11-3; D: .; DNA: TGTGCCAGCAGCTTCCTAGGGGGGACAGATACGCAGTATTTT; CDR3: CASSFLGGTDTQYF
J: TRBJ2-7; size: .; V: TRBV6-8; D: .; DNA: TGTGCCAGCAGTTACTCGAGCGACAGCTACGAGCAGTACTTC; CDR3: CASSYSSDSYEQYF
J: TRBJ1-1; size: .; V: TRBV6-5; D: .; DNA: TGTGCCAGCTCCGGACCGATAGACACTGAAGCTTTCTTT; CDR3: CASSGPIDTEAFF
J: TRBJ1-1; size: many; V: TRBV7-2; D: TRBD1; DNA: TGTGCCAGCAGCCTGGACAGGGAAGGAGAAGCTTTCTTT; CDR3: CASSLDREGEAFF
J: TRBJ1-1; size: few; V: TRBV29-1; D: .; DNA: TGCAGCGGAGGGGACACTGAAGCTTTCTTT; CDR3: CSGGDTEAFF
J: TRBJ2-3; size: many; V: TRBV7-2; D: .; DNA: TGTGCCAGCAGCTTAGTATCCAGCACAGATACGCAGTATTTT; CDR3: CASSLVSSTDTQYF
J: TRBJ2-7; size: .; V: TRBV18; D: TRBD1; DNA: TGTGCCAGCTCACCACTGCCTCCGGGACAGACCTACGAGCAGTACTTC; CDR3: CASSPLPPGQTYEQYF
J: TRBJ2-4; size: .; V: TRBV20-1; D: .; DNA: TGCAGCCGAGCCGGGGCCAAAAACATTCAGTACTTC; CDR3: CSRAGAKNIQYF
J: TRBJ1-2; size: many; V: TRBV7-2; D: .; DNA: TGTGCCAGCAGCTTAGGGGGGAGGATGAACTATGGCTACACCTTC; CDR3: CASSLGGRMNYGYTF
J: TRBJ2-1; size: few; V: TRBV7-3; D: TRBD2; DNA: TGTGCCAGCAGCTCATGGGGCGGGGGTGAGCAGTTCTTC; CDR3: CASSSWGGGEQFF
J: TRBJ1-2; size: .; V: TRBV14; D: TRBD1; DNA: TGTGCCAGCAGCCCGAGGGGGGACAGCACCCACCCAAACTATGGCTACACCTTC; CDR3: CASSPRGDSTHPNYGYTF
J: TRBJ2-5; size: .; V: TRBV6-6; D: .; DNA: TGTGCCAGCAGTTACGCGAACGACAGGAGGGGAGAGACCCAGTACTTC; CDR3: CASSYANDRRGETQYF
J: TRBJ1-1; size: few; V: TRBV7-8; D: TRBD1; DNA: TGTGCCAGCAGCCCGACAGGGAGGTCCACTGAAGCTTTCTTT; CDR3: CASSPTGRSTEAFF
J: TRBJ1-3; size: few; V: TRBV15; D: TRBD1; DNA: TGTGCCACCAGCAGAGATCGAGGGACAGGGTCAGGAAACACCATATATTTT; CDR3: CATSRDRGTGSGNTIYF
J: TRBJ2-2; size: .; V: TRBV6-1; D: .; DNA: TGTGCCAGCAGTGAACCCCTGGGAGTGACCGGGGAGCTGTTTTTT; CDR3: CASSEPLGVTGELFF
J: TRBJ2-7; size: .; V: TRBV12-3/TRBV12-4; D: TRBD1; DNA: TGTGCCAGCAGCCGTGGGACAGGTTCCTACGATCAGTACTTC; CDR3: CASSRGTGSYDQYF
J: TRBJ2-1; size: .; V: TRBV4-1; D: .; DNA: TGCGCCAGCAGCCAAGATAGGAGGGGGGCCGGTGAGCAGTTCTTC; CDR3: CASSQDRRGAGEQFF
J: TRBJ1-1; size: .; V: TRBV7-3; D: .; DNA: TGTGCCAGTCTACGGGGGGCAAACACTGAAGCTTTCTTT; CDR3: CASLRGANTEAFF
J: TRBJ2-2; size: .; V: TRBV7-4; D: .; DNA: TGTGCCAGCAGCTCTGACAGGAGTCTGCTGAACACCGGGGAGCTGTTTTTT; CDR3: CASSSDRSLLNTGELFF
J: TRBJ2-1; size: few; V: TRBV5-1; D: .; DNA: TGCGCCAGCAGCTTGGACAGGTCAGGGGACGATGAGCAGTTCTTC; CDR3: CASSLDRSGDDEQFF
J: TRBJ2-2; size: .; V: TRBV30; D: TRBD2; DNA: TGTGCCGGAGGGGAGCGGGCCCGGGGGGAGACCGGGGAGCTGTTTTTT; CDR3: CAGGERARGETGELFF
J: TRBJ1-1; size: many; V: TRBV7-2; D: .; DNA: TGTGCCAGCACCACGGGGGGGGGAACTGAAGCTTTCTTT; CDR3: CASTTGGGTEAFF
J: TRBJ2-5; size: many; V: TRBV7-2; D: .; DNA: TGTGCCAGCAGCTTGCAGAAACAAGAGACCCAGTACTTC; CDR3: CASSLQKQETQYF
J: TRBJ1-1; size: few; V: TRBV6-5; D: .; DNA: TGTGCCAGCAGTTACCTGCCGGGTTCGGGCACTGAAGCTTTCTTT; CDR3: CASSYLPGSGTEAFF
J: TRBJ1-5; size: many; V: TRBV7-8; D: .; DNA: TGTGCCAGCAGCTTAAGGCTTGGGAGCAATCAGCCCCAGCATTTT; CDR3: CASSLRLGSNQPQHF
J: TRBJ2-1; size: few; V: TRBV6-2/TRBV6-3; D: .; DNA: TGTGCCAGCAGTCAGGCCCCCGTCTCCTACAATGAGCAGTTCTTC; CDR3: CASSQAPVSYNEQFF
J: TRBJ2-1; size: .; V: TRBV4-1; D: .; DNA: TGCGCCAGCAGCCAAGAGGGAAGCTCCTACAATGAGCAGTTCTTC; CDR3: CASSQEGSSYNEQFF
J: TRBJ1-1; size: .; V: TRBV30; D: .; DNA: TGTGCCTGGAACCTGGGAACTGAAGCTTTCTTT; CDR3: CAWNLGTEAFF
J: TRBJ1-6; size: few; V: TRBV7-6; D: TRBD1; DNA: TGTGCCAGCAGCTCACCAGGGGGGCTCACCTTCAATTCACCCCTCCACTTT; CDR3: CASSSPGGLTFNSPLHF
J: TRBJ2-3; size: many; V: TRBV7-2; D: .; DNA: TGTGCCAGCAGCTTAGAACGGGGGCGCACAGATACGCAGTATTTT; CDR3: CASSLERGRTDTQYF
J: TRBJ2-1; size: few; V: TRBV9; D: .; DNA: TGTGCCAGCAGCGTAGCTACGACCGACAATGAGCAGTTCTTC; CDR3: CASSVATTDNEQFF
J: TRBJ1-1; size: .; V: TRBV11-3; D: .; DNA: TGTGCCAGCAGCTTCTCAGGGTCTGAAGCTTTCTTT; CDR3: CASSFSGSEAFF
J: TRBJ2-3; size: .; V: TRBV6-1; D: .; DNA: TGTGCCAGCAGTGACGTAGATACGCAGTATTTT; CDR3: CASSDVDTQYF
J: TRBJ1-1; size: .; V: TRBV13; D: .; DNA: TGTGCCACCAGAAATGGGGGCATGAACACTGAAGCTTTCTTT; CDR3: CATRNGGMNTEAFF
J: TRBJ1-2; size: .; V: TRBV7-2; D: TRBD1; DNA: TGTGCCAGCAGCCTACCGGGACAGATTAACTATGGCTACACCTTC; CDR3: CASSLPGQINYGYTF
J: TRBJ1-6; size: .; V: TRBV7-8; D: .; DNA: TGTGCCAGCAATCCGTGGGCCGGAAGTAGTAATTCACCCCTCCACTTT; CDR3: CASNPWAGSSNSPLHF
J: TRBJ1-1; size: few; V: TRBV20-1; D: TRBD1; DNA: TGCAGTGCTAGCGAAGGACAGGGTTTGAACACTGAAGCTTTCTTT; CDR3: CSASEGQGLNTEAFF
J: TRBJ2-1; size: .; V: TRBV15; D: .; DNA: TGTGCCACCAGCAGAGTCTACCCCGAGCCTTCCTACAATGAGCAGTTCTTC; CDR3: CATSRVYPEPSYNEQFF
J: TRBJ2-2; size: .; V: TRBV12-3/TRBV12-4; D: .; DNA: TGTGCCAGCAGTTCCTACAGCCTTGACGCGGGGCCCGGGGAGCTGTTTTTT; CDR3: CASSSYSLDAGPGELFF
J: TRBJ1-5; size: .; V: TRBV23-1; D: .; DNA: TGCGCCAGCGTCAGGGTAGATCAGCCCCAGCATTTT; CDR3: CASVRVDQPQHF
J: TRBJ2-5; size: .; V: TRBV2; D: TRBD2; DNA: TGTGCCAGCAGTCCCCCCGGGGGACTAGCGGGGGGTATCCAAGAGACCCAGTACTTC; CDR3: CASSPPGGLAGGIQETQYF
J: TRBJ2-7; size: .; V: TRBV7-2; D: .; DNA: TGTGCCAGCAGCTTGTCCCGGTCGGACGAGCAGTACTTC; CDR3: CASSLSRSDEQYF
J: TRBJ2-3; size: few; V: TRBV2; D: TRBD1; DNA: TGTGCCAGCGAGGGGGCGACCACAGATACGCAGTATTTT; CDR3: CASEGATTDTQYF
J: TRBJ1-1; size: .; V: TRBV20-1; D: TRBD1; DNA: TGCAGTGCACCGAAGACAGGGATGGCTTTCTTT; CDR3: CSAPKTGMAFF
J: TRBJ1-1; size: many; V: TRBV7-2; D: .; DNA: TGTGCCAGCAGCTCCTGGACGGTGAACACTGAAGCTTTCTTT; CDR3: CASSSWTVNTEAFF
J: TRBJ2-7; size: .; V: TRBV7-8; D: .; DNA: TGTGCCAGCAGCTTGGGACAAAACCTAGCTGACAGCGAGCAGTACTTC; CDR3: CASSLGQNLADSEQYF
J: TRBJ1-2; size: .; V: TRBV4-1; D: .; DNA: TGCGCCAGCAGCCAACCCGGGGCCTATGGCTACACCTTC; CDR3: CASSQPGAYGYTF
J: TRBJ2-5; size: .; V: TRBV27; D: .; DNA: TGTGCCAGCAGTTCCGTTCGGGAGACCCAGTACTTC; CDR3: CASSSVRETQYF
J: TRBJ1-2; size: .; V: TRBV6-1; D: .; DNA: TGTGCCAGCAGTGAAGGCGGTATCCTTAACTATGGCTACACCTTC; CDR3: CASSEGGILNYGYTF
J: TRBJ2-1; size: few; V: TRBV20-1; D: .; DNA: TGCAGTGCCCGGGGCCTATCCTACAATGAGCAGTTCTTC; CDR3: CSARGLSYNEQFF
J: TRBJ2-5; size: .; V: TRBV20-1; D: TRBD1; DNA: TGCAGTGCTAGACCCTCGGGGACAGCCCAAGAGACCCAGTACTTC; CDR3: CSARPSGTAQETQYF
J: TRBJ1-2; size: .; V: TRBV7-2; D: TRBD1; DNA: TGTGCCAGCAGCTTCAGGACAGGGGGCGCGGGGGTGGGTGGCTACACCTTC; CDR3: CASSFRTGGAGVGGYTF
J: TRBJ1-5; size: few; V: TRBV11-3; D: .; DNA: TGTGCCAGCAGCTTTGGGGGCGACTTTGTAAGCAATCAGCCCCAGCATTTT; CDR3: CASSFGGDFVSNQPQHF
J: TRBJ1-4; size: .; V: TRBV7-2; D: .; DNA: TGTGCCAGCAGCTTAGAACGGATTAATGAAAAACTGTTTTTT; CDR3: CASSLERINEKLFF
J: TRBJ1-1; size: .; V: TRBV28; D: .; DNA: TGTGCCAGCAGTCCCCCAGCAGGCTTGAACACTGAAGCTTTCTTT; CDR3: CASSPPAGLNTEAFF
J: TRBJ2-3; size: .; V: TRBV15; D: .; DNA: TGTGCCACCAGCAGAGATCTTGGGGTATCAGATACGCAGTATTTT; CDR3: CATSRDLGVSDTQYF